These 21 T cell receptor beta chains were all obtained from the same sample, sequenced in a study of blood T cell repertoires in COVID-19. Sequenced by immunoSEQ multiplex PCR; TCRdb stores in-frame clones only, minus some. The table records over 200,000 clones, 81% of them present only once. The sequencing input was peripheral blood. These receptors all come from an elderly woman with acute or convalescent COVID-19.

This clone was picked up a small number of times. As DNA, the CDR3 is TGTGCCAGCAGTGAACGGACAGGGATCAATGAGCAGTTCTTC. Protein sequence: CASSERTGINEQFF. The V call is TRBV6-1, the J call TRBJ2-1; 8 bases are a match to TRBD1. The germline gives CDR1 MNHNS, CDR2 SASEGT. There are 14 residues in the CDR3. V was pared by 2 bases and J by 6 bases, with 3 bases of the junction left unmatched.

The chain links TRBV7-9 to TRBJ1-2, with a tentative D call TRBD1 (6 bases). The V end was cut by 1 base, the J end by 7 bases, with 13 bases between. The germline gives CDR1 SEHNR, CDR2 FQNEAQ (reference sequence). The CDR3 loop spans 14 amino acids. The CDR3 nucleotides read TGTGCCAGCAGCTTAGACGGGGGGCAGGGTGGCTACACCTTC. Translating gives CASSLDGGQGGYTF.

The V call is TRBV9, the J call TRBJ2-1, with D hard to call. This CDR3 comprises 16 residues. Per the germline V gene, CDR1 is SGDLS and CDR2 is YYNGEE. With 0 bases removed from V and 6 bases from J, the gap between germline ends came to 16 bases. The CDR3 sequence is CASSVVIDVGSNEQFF. DNA of the CDR3: TGTGCCAGCAGCGTAGTGATAGATGTGGGCAGCAATGAGCAGTTCTTC.

The J gene is TRBJ2-2, the V gene TRBV7-2; weak D call: TRBD1 (5 bases). V was trimmed by 2 bases and J by 1 base, leaving 8 bases between them. The CDR3 is 15 residues long. Germline CDR1 and CDR2: SGHTA and FQGNSA. The CDR3 DNA reads TGTGCCAGCAGCTTATGGGGCATGAACACCGGGGAGCTGTTTTTT. It translates to CASSLWGMNTGELFF.

V usage is TRBV19 and J usage is TRBJ1-4; D perhaps matches TRBD1 (5 bases). The CDR3 loop spans 15 amino acids. The germline V gene has CDR1 LNHDA and CDR2 SQIVND (reference sequence). Deletions cut 4 bases from V and 6 bases from J, with 15 bases between. The chain's CDR3 is CASSTGLKGDEKLFF. CDR3 DNA sequence: TGTGCCAGTAGTACGGGACTAAAAGGGGATGAAAAACTGTTTTTT.

The V call is TRBV19, the J call TRBJ2-1, with 7 nucleotides matching TRBD1. V lost 5 bases to trimming and J lost 7 bases; unmatched junction nucleotides: 11. In germline, CDR1 is LNHDA, CDR2 SQIVND (reference sequence). This CDR3 has 15 residues. The DNA of the CDR3 is TGTGCCAGTAGTTTCTCCGGGACAGAGTCAAATGAGCAGTTCTTC. Protein: CASSFSGTESNEQFF. The full variable domain, with the rest looked up from reference TRBV19 and TRBJ2-1, is DGGITQSPKYLFRKEGQNVTLSCEQNLNHDAMYWYRQDPGQGLRLIYYSQIVNDFQKGDIAEGYSVSREKKESFPLTVTSAQKNPTAFYLCASSFSGTESNEQFFGPGTRLTVL.

The gene calls are TRBV2 and TRBJ2-7; D is undetermined. The CDR3 consists of 12 residues. Deletions cut 8 bases from V and 2 bases from J, with 10 bases between. The germline gives CDR1 SNHLY, CDR2 FYNNEI. The CDR3 nucleotides read TGTGCCAGCGGTGGAGTTCCCTACGAGCAGTACTTC. Residues: CASGGVPYEQYF.

This chain links TRBV11-3 with TRBJ2-5, with 13 bases fitting TRBD2. Germline V gene lookup returns CDR1 SGHNT and CDR2 YENEEA. V shed 5 bases and J 2 bases; nucleotides not matched to a gene: 5. This CDR3 is built from 16 residues. The CDR3 sequence: CASSPGLAGAQETQYF. CDR3 sequence (DNA): TGTGCCAGCAGCCCAGGACTAGCGGGGGCACAAGAGACCCAGTACTTC.

In nucleotides, the CDR3 is TGTGCCACCAGCAGAGAGAGAGGAACAGGGTGGAGCTACGAGCAGTACTTC. Protein sequence: CATSRERGTGWSYEQYF. This chain uses TRBV15 with TRBJ2-7; weak D call: TRBD1 (6 bases). This CDR3 is built from 17 residues. Germline V gene data show CDR1 as LNHNV and CDR2 as YYDKDF (reference sequence). V lost 0 bases and J 3 bases, leaving 18 bases between the germline ends.

The chain joins TRBV14 to TRBJ1-1; D remains ambiguous. The CDR3 spans 16 residues. The V end was cut by 0 bases, the J end by 1 base, with 12 bases between. Germline CDR1 and CDR2: SGHDN and FVKESK. CDR3 region: CASSQDFGVRNTEAFF. CDR3 nucleotide sequence: TGTGCCAGCAGCCAAGATTTCGGGGTTCGGAACACTGAAGCTTTCTTT.

The chain has TRBV2 and TRBJ1-5; 8 bases line up with TRBD1. CDR1 is SNHLY, CDR2 FYNNEI, per germline. The CDR3 contains 13 residues. V was pared by 7 bases and J by 6 bases, with 5 bases of the junction left unmatched. The CDR3 nucleotides read TGTGCCAGCACTGGACAGGGCGGTCAGCCCCAGCATTTT. Residues: CASTGQGGQPQHF.

The rearrangement links TRBV28 to TRBJ2-5, with D hard to call. Germline V gene data show CDR1 as MDHEN and CDR2 as SYDVKM. CDR3 length: 11 amino acids. V was clipped by 4 bases and J by 4 bases, with 4 bases between them. The CDR3, as DNA: TGTGCCAGCAGTTCAATAGAGACCCAGTACTTC. Translating it yields CASSSIETQYF.

The chain carries TRBV5-1 and TRBJ2-1, with 11 bases matching TRBD2. Looked up from germline, CDR1 is SGHRS and CDR2 is YFSETQ. V trimming: 4 bases; J trimming: 4 bases; junction bases outside the gene matches: 4. The CDR3 runs 15 residues. CDR3 coding DNA: TGCGCCAGCAGCCTGGGACTAGCGGAGTACAATGAGCAGTTCTTC. Translated, it gives CASSLGLAEYNEQFF.

This chain joins TRBV5-1 and TRBJ2-2; the match to TRBD1 covers 7 bases. This CDR3 has 16 residues. The V and J ends lost 2 bases and 4 bases, in that order; junction bases with no gene match: 8. Germline-derived CDR1 and CDR2 are SGHRS and YFSETQ. As DNA, the CDR3 is TGCGCCAGCAGCTTTCAACCGGGACAGTCCACCGGGGAGCTGTTTTTT. Its translation is CASSFQPGQSTGELFF.

The chain carries TRBV5-4 and TRBJ2-5; D may be TRBD2 (5 bases). The CDR3 has 13 residues. CDR1 SGHNT and CDR2 YYREEE come from the germline V gene (reference sequence). The ends were cut back, 6 bases at V and 2 bases at J, with 11 bases in the middle. The CDR3 is CASTPGSQETQYF. The CDR3, as DNA: TGTGCCAGCACCCCTGGGAGTCAAGAGACCCAGTACTTC.

The chain links TRBV19 to TRBJ1-2, with D tentatively TRBD1 (6 bases). V was pared by 10 bases and J by 1 base, with 13 bases between. The CDR3 is 13 amino acids. From germline, CDR1 is LNHDA and CDR2 SQIVND (reference sequence). The chain's CDR3 is CATLQGFNYGYTF. CDR3 nucleotides: TGTGCCACCCTACAGGGTTTTAACTATGGCTACACCTTC.

This sequence joins TRBV27 and TRBJ2-1; maybe TRBD1 (6 bases). This CDR3 contains 16 residues. The germline V and J ends were trimmed by 11 bases and 3 bases, with 23 bases remaining between them. CDR1 and CDR2 from the germline V gene are MNHEY and SMNVEV (reference sequence). The CDR3 bases are TGTGCCTCCAGAGGGACCGGGGACACCATCTACAATGAGCAGTTCTTC. It yields the protein CASRGTGDTIYNEQFF.

V and J are TRBV5-4 and TRBJ2-5, with TRBD1 identical over 7 bases. The CDR3 covers 13 residues. V shed 4 bases and J 5 bases; nucleotides not matched to a gene: 5. Germline CDR1 reads SGHNT; CDR2 reads YYREEE (reference sequence). The CDR3 protein is CASSPQGWETQYF. The CDR3 DNA sequence: TGTGCCAGCAGCCCACAGGGGTGGGAGACCCAGTACTTC.

This chain links TRBV5-4 with TRBJ1-1; 11 bases line up with TRBD1. The J segment lost 5 bases and the V segment lost 2 bases, leaving 8 bases of the junction unmatched. Germline CDR1 and CDR2: SGHNT and YYREEE (reference sequence). The length of the CDR3 is 16 residues. In DNA, the CDR3 is TGTGCCAGCAGCTTAGGACTGGGACAGGGGGGGACTGAAGCTTTCTTT. This translates into CASSLGLGQGGTEAFF.

This clone was seen once. This sequence joins TRBV6-4 and TRBJ1-2, with a weak D call TRBD1 (5 bases). V dropped 6 bases and J dropped 8 bases, with 16 bases sitting between them. This CDR3 has 13 amino acids. CDR1 and CDR2 from the germline V gene are MRHNA and SNTAGT. The CDR3 reads CASRLPGGSGYTF. The CDR3, as DNA: TGTGCCAGCAGACTGCCCGGGGGGTCGGGCTACACCTTC.

Only a few counts were recorded for this clone. This chain connects TRBV6-4 to TRBJ2-1; 11 bases match TRBD2. Germline V lookup: CDR1 MRHNA, CDR2 SNTAGT. Trimming took 0 bases from V and 4 from J; bases not matched to a gene: 2. The CDR3 length is 16 residues. The CDR3: CASSDSGTSGYNEQFF. In DNA, the CDR3 is TGTGCCAGCAGTGACTCTGGGACTAGCGGATACAATGAGCAGTTCTTC.